The 17 T cell receptor beta chains below come from one sample, sequenced in a study of blood T cell repertoires in COVID-19. Generated by immunoSEQ multiplex PCR, the TCRdb table keeps only in-frame clones and is missing some. The sample includes around 190,000 clones, about 70% of them seen just once. The sequencing sample was made of peripheral blood. Source of these receptors: a woman in her 50s with active or convalescent COVID-19.

The V gene is TRBV9, the J gene TRBJ2-1; 10 bases map to TRBD1. V shed 0 bases, J shed 4 bases, and the junction held 13 bases outside the gene matches. This CDR3 is 19 amino acids long. Germline CDR1 reads SGDLS; CDR2 reads YYNGEE. CDR3 region: CASSVVGADRGRGYNEQFF. The DNA of the CDR3 is TGTGCCAGCAGCGTAGTAGGAGCTGACAGGGGGCGGGGGTACAATGAGCAGTTCTTC.

V is TRBV19 and J is TRBJ1-2; D gene ambiguous. Germline values: CDR1 LNHDA, CDR2 SQIVND (reference sequence). This CDR3 region has 13 residues. V lost 7 bases, J lost 8 bases, and 17 bases lay in between. For the CDR3, the DNA is TGTGCCAGTACCCGCACTAGACGGGAGGGCTACACCTTC. This sequence encodes CASTRTRREGYTF.

This clone was counted a single time. The V call is TRBV5-4, the J call TRBJ1-1; 7 bases are a match to TRBD1. The V and J ends lost 4 bases and 0 bases, in that order; junction bases with no gene match: 12. Germline CDR1 SGHNT, CDR2 YYREEE (reference sequence). This CDR3 has 17 residues. The chain's CDR3 is CASSPSTVTGLNTEAFF. CDR3 bases: TGTGCCAGCAGCCCCTCGACCGTGACAGGGTTGAACACTGAAGCTTTCTTT.

This clone has only a few counts. The gene calls are TRBV19 and TRBJ2-2, with D tentatively TRBD2 (5 bases). V was shortened by 6 bases and J by 3 bases, with 14 bases between the two germline ends. This CDR3 contains 15 residues. The germline gives CDR1 LNHDA, CDR2 SQIVND (reference sequence). CDR3 loop: CASRSGTRDTGELFF. The CDR3, as DNA: TGTGCCAGTAGGTCGGGTACTAGGGACACCGGGGAGCTGTTTTTT.

This clone was seen only a few times. V is TRBV19 and J is TRBJ2-1; a possible D gene is TRBD2 (6 bases). Deletions cut 1 base from V and 8 bases from J, with 12 bases between. The CDR3 covers 14 residues. The germline V gene has CDR1 LNHDA and CDR2 SQIVND (reference sequence). CDR3 sequence (DNA): TGTGCCAGTAGTATAGCGGGAGTTCAGGATGAGCAGTTCTTC. It translates to CASSIAGVQDEQFF.

The chain couples TRBV6-5 to TRBJ2-2; possibly TRBD2 for D (5 bases). CDR3 length: 14 residues. Trimming took off 6 bases at V and 5 bases at J, with 13 bases between the two ends. Per the germline V gene, CDR1 is MNHEY and CDR2 is SVGAGI. The chain's CDR3 is CASSREASTGELFF. The DNA for the CDR3 is TGTGCCAGCAGCCGGGAAGCCAGTACCGGGGAGCTGTTTTTT.

The CDR3 DNA reads TGTGCCAGCAGCCCAAGGGGGGGCGGGAGCAATCAGCCCCAGCATTTT. It specifies CASSPRGGGSNQPQHF. The chain joins TRBV28 to TRBJ1-5; D may be TRBD1 (6 bases). Between the trimmed V and J ends, which lost 6 bases and 1 base, there was a span of 16 bases. The V gene's germline CDR1 is MDHEN and CDR2 SYDVKM. The CDR3 spans 16 residues. The whole variable domain, remainder taken from reference TRBV28 and TRBJ1-5, is DVKVTQSSRYLVKRTGEKVFLECVQDMDHENMFWYRQDPGLGLRLIYFSYDVKMKEKGDIPEGYSVSREKKERFSLILESASTNQTSMYLCASSPRGGGSNQPQHFGDGTRLSIL.

This chain links TRBV2 with TRBJ1-1; 8 nucleotides align to TRBD1. This CDR3 comprises 13 residues. V was clipped by 6 bases and J by 7 bases; unmatched bases: 7. Germline V gene data show CDR1 as SNHLY and CDR2 as FYNNEI. The CDR3 here is CASRADRAGEAFF. The CDR3 DNA reads TGTGCCAGCAGAGCGGACAGGGCTGGTGAAGCTTTCTTT.

This rearrangement joins TRBV28 to TRBJ1-1; TRBD1 is a possible D gene (6 bases). Per the germline V gene, CDR1 is MDHEN and CDR2 is SYDVKM. The V gene lost 7 bases and the J gene lost 0 bases, with 15 bases spanning the gap. This CDR3 region has 15 residues. In DNA form, the CDR3 reads TGTGCCAGCATCCGAACAGGGTTCGTGAACACTGAAGCTTTCTTT. Encoded protein: CASIRTGFVNTEAFF. Filled out from reference TRBV28 and TRBJ1-1, the complete variable domain reads DVKVTQSSRYLVKRTGEKVFLECVQDMDHENMFWYRQDPGLGLRLIYFSYDVKMKEKGDIPEGYSVSREKKERFSLILESASTNQTSMYLCASIRTGFVNTEAFFGQGTRLTVV.

The rearrangement uses TRBV14 and TRBJ1-1; 9 bases are shared with TRBD1. Germline V gives CDR1 SGHDN, CDR2 FVKESK. This CDR3 region has 15 residues. After removal of 4 bases from V and 4 bases from J, the junction contained 7 bases not matched to a gene. The CDR3 DNA is TGTGCCAGCAGCCCACGGACAGGGGAGGGCACTGAAGCTTTCTTT. Translated: CASSPRTGEGTEAFF.

This chain connects TRBV3-1 (or the pseudogene TRBV3-2) to TRBJ2-2, with 14 bases aligning to TRBD2. This CDR3 spans 16 amino acids. CDR1 and CDR2 (germline): LGHDT, YNNKEL (reference sequence). Losses at the gene ends were 2 bases for V and 7 bases for J; bases not matched to a gene: 3. The CDR3 nucleotides are TGTGCCAGCAGCCAAAAGGGACTAGCGGGAGACGGGGAGCTGTTTTTT. Its protein is CASSQKGLAGDGELFF.

This clone was counted a single time. V usage is TRBV19 and J usage is TRBJ1-2; 9 bases are a match to TRBD1. With 4 bases clipped from V and 2 bases from J, the junction kept 5 bases outside the gene matches. There are 15 residues in the CDR3. The V gene's germline CDR1 is LNHDA and CDR2 SQIVND (reference sequence). CDR3 protein: CASSTGDRANYGYTF. CDR3 nucleotide sequence: TGTGCCAGTAGTACGGGGGACAGGGCAAACTATGGCTACACCTTC. The full variable domain, completed using reference TRBV19 and TRBJ1-2, is DGGITQSPKYLFRKEGQNVTLSCEQNLNHDAMYWYRQDPGQGLRLIYYSQIVNDFQKGDIAEGYSVSREKKESFPLTVTSAQKNPTAFYLCASSTGDRANYGYTFGSGTRLTVV.

This clone was seen once. V gene TRBV4-2 combines with J gene TRBJ1-6; D possibly corresponds to TRBD1 (5 bases). The CDR3 has 17 residues. The germline V gene has CDR1 LGHNA and CDR2 YNFKEQ. Trimming cost V 1 base and J 7 bases, with 17 bases left between them. The CDR3 DNA follows: TGTGCCAGCAGCCAAGCTCATCAACAGGATGCCAATTCACCCCTCCACTTT. It codes for CASSQAHQQDANSPLHF.

This clone showed up just a few times. This sequence joins TRBV6-6 and TRBJ1-1, with D perhaps TRBD1 (6 bases). Germline V lookup: CDR1 MNHNY, CDR2 SVGAGI (reference sequence). The V end was cut by 0 bases, the J end by 3 bases, with 14 bases between. The length of the CDR3 is 16 residues. The CDR3 loop reads CASSYSLNAGDTEAFF. DNA of the CDR3: TGTGCCAGCAGTTACTCGCTAAATGCAGGGGACACTGAAGCTTTCTTT.

This clone came up once. The chain's CDR3 is CASSEHRGHQPQHF. As DNA, the CDR3 is TGTGCCAGCAGTGAACACAGGGGGCATCAGCCCCAGCATTTT. The V call is TRBV2, the J call TRBJ1-5, with TRBD1 matching 9 bases. V gave up 2 bases and J gave up 5 bases; unmatched junction bases: 1. CDR1 is SNHLY, CDR2 FYNNEI, per germline. CDR3 size: 14 residues.

This clone was picked up a small number of times. The chain carries TRBV19 and TRBJ1-5; 9 nucleotides match TRBD1. The junction had 10 bases not matched to a gene; V was cut back by 6 bases and J by 7 bases. This CDR3 comprises 15 residues. In germline, CDR1 is LNHDA, CDR2 SQIVND (reference sequence). Written as DNA, the CDR3 is TGTGCCAGTAGGGAGATGGGACAGGGTGCGCAGCCCCAGCATTTT. It specifies CASREMGQGAQPQHF. Variable domain in full (rest from reference TRBV19 and TRBJ1-5): DGGITQSPKYLFRKEGQNVTLSCEQNLNHDAMYWYRQDPGQGLRLIYYSQIVNDFQKGDIAEGYSVSREKKESFPLTVTSAQKNPTAFYLCASREMGQGAQPQHFGDGTRLSIL.

The J gene is TRBJ1-1, the V gene TRBV6-5; the match to TRBD1 covers 10 bases. The junction had 12 bases not matched to a gene; V was cut back by 11 bases and J by 6 bases. This CDR3 has 14 amino acids. CDR1 is MNHEY, CDR2 SVGAGI, per germline. The CDR3 DNA follows: TGTGCCTGTAACTCCCGGACAGGGGGTTCTGAAGCTTTCTTT. Protein sequence: CACNSRTGGSEAFF.